These 2 T cell receptor beta chains were sequenced from one sample in a study of T cell responses to AZD1222 COVID-19 vaccine. TCRdb keeps only in-frame clones here, not all; method: immunoSEQ multiplex PCR. Counted here are about 120,000 clones, around 90% occurring once; the ten biggest clones make up around 1.7%. The source was peripheral blood, collected on day 0 of AZD1222 vaccination. These receptors came from an adult in good health.

As DNA, the CDR3 is TGTGCCATCGGGCCCCCTGGGGGTGAAAAACTGTTTTTT. It translates to CAIGPPGGEKLFF. The V and J genes are TRBV10-3 and TRBJ1-4; the D gene is possibly TRBD1 (5 bases). V was cut by 8 bases and J by 7 bases, with 14 bases left in between. There are 13 residues in the CDR3. CDR1 is ENHRY, CDR2 SYGVKD, per germline.

The V gene is TRBV10-1, the J gene TRBJ1-1, with a weak D call TRBD1 (5 bases). Germline CDR1 is WNHNN and CDR2 is SYGVQD (reference sequence). The CDR3 runs 15 residues. V lost 0 bases and J 4 bases, leaving 12 bases between the germline ends. For the CDR3, the DNA is TGCGCCAGCAGTGAGTCAAGAGGGAGGGGCACTGAAGCTTTCTTT. It yields the protein CASSESRGRGTEAFF.